The rows below give T cell receptor beta chains drawn from one sample of a study of T-cell memory formation after mild COVID-19. TCRdb re-derived calls from the 5' RACE reads in MiXCR, one entry per CDR3 protein. Of about 560,000 distinct CDR3 sequences listed, about 20% are singletons. The material sequenced was PBMCs or a T cell subset sorted from them (not recorded which). All receptors come from an adult woman who had mild COVID-19 (a few samples of this study predate the infection). Cell type and time point are not known. Both conserved end residues are part of each CDR3.

J	V	CDR3
TRBJ2-3	TRBV27	CASSLVTGITDTQYF
TRBJ1-5	TRBV2	CASKGRGNQPQHF
TRBJ2-7	TRBV7-8	CASSFLMVGTGGSYEQYF
TRBJ2-3	TRBV7-9	CASSLPPDRDHKADTQYF
TRBJ1-1	TRBV4-1	CASSQALGVGFTEAFF
TRBJ2-4	TRBV18	CASSPPGELAKNIQYF
TRBJ2-1	TRBV7-2	CASSLARVDEQFF
TRBJ2-7	TRBV5-1	CASSSVLAGAYEQYF
TRBJ1-2	TRBV6-5	CASSLTSSGAVGYTF
TRBJ1-1	TRBV20-1	CSARDERTYSEAFF
TRBJ2-2	TRBV12-3/TRBV12-4	CATMGRNTGELFF
TRBJ1-5	TRBV7-8	CASSLDQAGYHQPQHF
TRBJ1-6	TRBV12-3/TRBV12-4	CASSRTLYNSPLHF
TRBJ2-1	TRBV6-2/TRBV6-3	CASRPPATNEQFF
TRBJ1-2	TRBV7-2	CASSLRERSGYTF
TRBJ2-2	TRBV24-1	CATQENTGELFF
TRBJ1-1	TRBV7-2	CASSFSFTRQTEAFF
TRBJ2-5	TRBV12-3/TRBV12-4	CASSLRARKGETQYF
TRBJ2-1	TRBV29-1	CSARGLSYNEQFF
TRBJ2-4	TRBV7-8	CASSGSALAGVLAKNIQYF
TRBJ2-6	TRBV12-3/TRBV12-4	CASSPEANVLTF
TRBJ1-1	TRBV6-5	CASTRGMNTEAFF
TRBJ1-1	TRBV7-3	CASSQTGNTEAFF
TRBJ2-6	TRBV5-1	CASSSYSGISGANVLTF
TRBJ2-7	TRBV20-1	CSARDMNYEQYF
TRBJ2-3	TRBV24-1	CATSDRRKTSGGTDTQYF
TRBJ2-2	TRBV14	CASSHLLPRTGRQAAGELFF
TRBJ2-3	TRBV6-1	CASRGWGQSRADTQYF
TRBJ1-2	TRBV11-3	CASSFGTGLNGYTF
TRBJ2-4	TRBV5-1	CASSADRGHIQYF
TRBJ2-1	TRBV4-3	CASSQERLISYNEQFF
TRBJ2-2	TRBV4-1	CASGGTGELFF
TRBJ2-7	TRBV6-6	CASSYESYEQYF
TRBJ2-1	TRBV7-2	CASSLLRSGLVAGGPVNEQFF
TRBJ2-3	TRBV5-1	CASNLQDTDTQYF
TRBJ1-1	TRBV4-1	CASSQRVSTEAFF
TRBJ1-5	TRBV11-2	CASSFARGQPQHF
TRBJ2-1	TRBV11-2	CASSLAPNEQFF
TRBJ2-1	TRBV18	CASPGGSGASSYNEQFF
TRBJ1-1	TRBV18	CASSPWNRVTEAFF
TRBJ2-2	TRBV11-2	CASSLLRRRGATGELFF
TRBJ1-2	TRBV7-9	CASSAPGGRLGGYTF
TRBJ1-6	TRBV6-5	CASRTALYSPLHF
TRBJ1-1	TRBV5-4	CASSLGSPRTGLTEAFF
TRBJ2-5	TRBV6-2/TRBV6-3	CASSYDPYNGHETQYF
TRBJ1-2	TRBV20-1	CSARGQGYGYTF
TRBJ1-6	TRBV10-2	CASPRRGGSSYNSPLHF
TRBJ2-1	TRBV28	CASSLLRDYRNNEQFF
TRBJ1-1	TRBV15	CATSRDHRTRGAEAFF